This TCR beta chain originates from a study of T cells after yellow fever vaccination. Turning to the study itself: It was SMART-Seq v4 Ultra Low Input that prepared the fractions with low cell numbers.

UMIs were added to TCR cDNA along with a universal primer site when it was made by 5'RACE template switching. TCRdb re-derived calls from the 5' RACE reads in MiXCR, one entry per CDR3 protein. Of fewer than 150,000 distinct CDR3 sequences in the sample, roughly 8% were seen once. This clonotype was detected many times. As yet, its antigen is unknown. Study findings and constraints: Clonotypes found in both CD4 and CD8 compartments made up a small share.

The CDR3 covers 14 residues. V lost 6 bases, J lost 4 bases, and 4 bases stayed unmatched. Germline CDR1 reads SGHTA; CDR2 reads FQGNSA. This material consisted of CD4+ T cells sorted from PBMCs, taken 5 days after the yellow fever booster vaccination. The sequence derives from a man aged 30 to 45 who received the YFV17D yellow fever vaccine. V and J are TRBV7-2 and TRBJ2-2, with 8 nucleotides matching TRBD2. CDR3 nucleotides: TGTGCCAGCAGTCGGACTAGCCCCACCGGGGAGCTGTTTTTT. It yields the protein CASSRTSPTGELFF.